The 22 T cell receptor beta chains below come from one sample, sequenced in a study of blood T cells in healthy people across ages. A second PCR, run for roughly 7 to 12 cycles, used a sample-barcoded 5' primer plus a J-beta primer mix. TCRdb used MiXCR to reprocess the 5' RACE reads, holding one entry per CDR3 protein. The data show approximately 1.5 million distinct CDR3 sequences, almost 35% seen once. Sequencing input: blood. These receptors came from a woman aged 30 to 39 in good health.

With regard to this clonotype: A read error may account for a junction end that differs from germline. The chain carries TRBV6-4 and TRBJ1-2; 9 bases map to TRBD1. The CDR3 consists of 14 residues. Germline V gene data show CDR1 as MRHNA and CDR2 as SNTAGT. CDR3 nucleotides: TGTGCCAGCAGCACAGGGGGCACTAATTATGGCTACACCTTC. Amino acids: CASSTGGTNYGYTF.

This rearrangement joins TRBV27 to TRBJ1-5; D remains ambiguous. CDR1 and CDR2 from the germline V gene are MNHEY and SMNVEV (reference sequence). The CDR3 runs 14 residues. Trimming removed 6 bases from V and 1 base from J, with 10 bases in between. CDR3 amino acids: CASRLIGSNQPQHF. CDR3 nucleotide sequence: TGTGCCAGCAGACTAATAGGGAGCAATCAGCCCCAGCATTTT.

There are a few counts of this clonotype. Mismatch with germline at one junction end may stem from a read error. This chain connects TRBV6-5 to TRBJ1-2, with TRBD1 identical over 9 bases. Germline loops: CDR1 MNHEY, CDR2 SVGAGI. This CDR3 contains 14 residues. The CDR3 sequence: CASSYSQGANGYTF. Here the CDR3 DNA reads TGTGCTAGCAGTTACTCACAGGGGGCCAATGGCTACACCTTC.

This clonotype was seen a few times. This chain uses TRBV20-1 with TRBJ2-1; 8 nucleotides match TRBD2. Germline V gene data show CDR1 as DFQATT and CDR2 as SNEGSKA (reference sequence). The CDR3 runs 14 residues. The junction had 10 bases not matched to a gene; V was cut back by 6 bases and J by 6 bases. The CDR3 loop reads CSAEAGVGFNEQFF. Here the CDR3 DNA reads TGCAGTGCCGAAGCGGGAGTTGGGTTCAATGAGCAGTTCTTC.

V usage is TRBV15 and J usage is TRBJ1-5; TRBD1 matches at 9 bases. The germline gives CDR1 LNHNV, CDR2 YYDKDF (reference sequence). The CDR3 covers 16 residues. The V segment lost 1 base and the J segment 3 bases; nucleotides outside the gene matches: 4. The CDR3 region has the DNA TGTGCCACCAGCAGAGGAACAGGGGGCTTCAATCAGCCCCAGCATTTT. It yields the protein CATSRGTGGFNQPQHF.

The chain uses TRBV7-2 and TRBJ2-4, with a possible D match to TRBD1 (6 bases). The J call may be faulty, since TRBJ2-7 better matches the DNA end. The CDR3 contains 15 residues. Germline V gene data show CDR1 as SGHTA and CDR2 as FQGNSA. The CDR3 sequence is CASSLAGDKTYEQYF. The CDR3, as DNA: TGTGCCAGCAGCCTGGCCGGGGACAAGACCTACGAGCAGTACTTC.

This clonotype turned up a few times. This sequence joins TRBV5-1 and TRBJ2-1, with 8 bases that match TRBD2. Germline CDR1 SGHRS, CDR2 YFSETQ. This CDR3 has 16 residues. Unmatched junction bases numbered 6, after V lost 0 bases and J lost 4 bases. Here the CDR3 reads CASSLDTGTRYNEQFF. The CDR3 region has the DNA TGCGCCAGCAGCTTGGATACTGGGACTAGGTACAATGAGCAGTTCTTC.

This clonotype has more than one count but fewer than ten. The chain joins TRBV20-1 to TRBJ2-5, with D tentatively TRBD2 (5 bases). The CDR3 spans 13 residues. Germline lookup yields CDR1 DFQATT and CDR2 SNEGSKA (reference sequence). The V gene lost 6 bases and the J gene lost 11 bases, with 22 bases spanning the gap. CDR3 coding DNA: TGCAGTGCACCCCTCGGCGTGGCGACGGGGCAGTACTTC. It codes for CSAPLGVATGQYF.

The chain links TRBV9 to TRBJ2-1; TRBD2 matches 10 bases. After removal of 0 bases from V and 4 bases from J, the junction contained 7 bases not matched to a gene. CDR3 length equals 17 residues. CDR1 and CDR2 (germline): SGDLS, YYNGEE. The CDR3 nucleotides read TGTGCCAGCAGCGTAGGGTCGCGACTAGCGGGTTACAATGAGCAGTTCTTC. Encoded protein: CASSVGSRLAGYNEQFF. The full variable domain, completed using reference TRBV9 and TRBJ2-1, is DSGVTQTPKHLITATGQRVTLRCSPRSGDLSVYWYQQSLDQGLQFLIQYYNGEERAKGNILERFSAQQFPDLHSELNLSSLELGDSALYFCASSVGSRLAGYNEQFFGPGTRLTVL.

CDR3: CASSLRTDRNYGYTF. The CDR3 DNA reads as TGTGCCAGCAGTCTAAGGACCGACAGGAACTATGGCTACACCTTC. The V gene is TRBV27, the J gene TRBJ1-2; weak D call: TRBD1 (6 bases). V gave up 5 bases and J gave up 2 bases, with 15 bases separating them. From germline, CDR1 is MNHEY and CDR2 SMNVEV (reference sequence). The CDR3 runs 15 residues.

At least ten counts were recorded for this clonotype. The J gene is TRBJ2-5, the V gene TRBV11-1, with 7 bases matching TRBD2. Per germline, CDR1 SGHAT and CDR2 FQDESV (reference sequence). J lost 5 bases, V lost 5 bases, and 11 bases had no gene match. The CDR3 contains 15 residues. This CDR3 is CASSPVTNGGETQYF. The CDR3, as DNA: TGTGCCAGCAGCCCGGTCACTAACGGGGGGGAGACCCAGTACTTC.

This clonotype occurred a few times. The rearrangement joins TRBV27 to TRBJ1-1, with 7 bases lining up with TRBD1. Trimming at V came to 7 bases and at J to 0 bases, leaving 17 bases not matched to a gene. CDR3 length: 18 residues. The germline V gene encodes CDR1 MNHEY and CDR2 SMNVEV (reference sequence). CDR3 protein: CASNPISGGSLMNTEAFF. CDR3 DNA: TGTGCCAGCAATCCAATCTCAGGGGGAAGCCTCATGAACACTGAAGCTTTCTTT.

This clonotype was recorded a few times. CDR3 sequence: CSAGQAAYGYTF. The DNA of the CDR3 is TGCAGTGCCGGCCAGGCAGCCTATGGCTACACCTTC. V and J are TRBV20-1 and TRBJ1-2; no reliable D call. Germline CDR1 is DFQATT and CDR2 is SNEGSKA (reference sequence). This CDR3 has 12 residues. Trimming removed 6 bases from V and 4 bases from J, with 12 bases in between.

This clonotype has ten or more counts. The CDR3 sequence is CASSTGGWETQYF. CDR3 coding DNA: TGTGCCAGCAGCACAGGGGGCTGGGAGACCCAGTACTTC. The rearrangement uses TRBV7-9 and TRBJ2-5; 9 bases fit TRBD1. Trimming took 5 bases from V and 5 from J; bases not matched to a gene: 3. Germline-derived CDR1 and CDR2 are SEHNR and FQNEAQ (reference sequence). CDR3 length: 13 amino acids.

This clonotype was picked up a small number of times. The chain combines TRBV20-1 with TRBJ1-2; no clear D. Germline V gene data show CDR1 as DFQATT and CDR2 as SNEGSKA (reference sequence). The CDR3 has 9 amino acids. With 5 bases removed from V and 8 bases from J, the gap between germline ends came to 6 bases. The CDR3 region has the DNA TGCAGTGCTCCCGGGGGCTACACCTTC. It specifies CSAPGGYTF.

There are many counts of this clonotype. J is TRBJ2-1 and V is TRBV5-1; a weak D match, TRBD2 (5 bases). Between the trimmed V and J ends, which lost 3 bases and 7 bases, there was a span of 8 bases. In germline, CDR1 is SGHRS, CDR2 YFSETQ. There are 12 residues in the CDR3. The CDR3 nucleotides are TGCGCCAGCAGCTCCGGGGTAAATGAGCAGTTCTTC. It translates to CASSSGVNEQFF.

The chain recombines TRBV28 with TRBJ1-5, with 8 bases fitting TRBD1. Germline CDR1 is MDHEN and CDR2 is SYDVKM. The CDR3 length is 15 residues. V was clipped by 6 bases and J by 2 bases; unmatched bases: 6. CDR3 loop: CASREQGDRNQPQHF. DNA of the CDR3: TGTGCCAGCAGAGAACAGGGGGACCGCAATCAGCCCCAGCATTTT.

As concerns this clonotype: This sequence may be a read error, since a much larger clone differs from it by one base. The chain carries TRBV7-2 and TRBJ2-3; 12 positions agree with TRBD2. Trimming took 7 bases from V and 4 from J; bases not matched to a gene: 3. The CDR3 covers 14 residues. Germline V CDR1 and CDR2: SGHTA, FQGNSA. CDR3 in amino acids: CASTLAGGPDTQYF. For the CDR3, the DNA is TGTGCCAGCACCCTAGCGGGGGGGCCAGATACGCAGTATTTT.

This clonotype was counted between two and nine times. This chain joins TRBV20-1 and TRBJ2-1; TRBD1 matches at 10 bases. CDR1 DFQATT and CDR2 SNEGSKA come from the germline V gene (reference sequence). With 2 bases clipped from V and 9 bases from J, the junction kept 13 bases outside the gene matches. This CDR3 region has 16 residues. The CDR3 coding sequence is TGCAGTGCTAGAAGCCCCCCCGTGACAGGGGGCCTTGAGCAGTTCTTC. Translating it yields CSARSPPVTGGLEQFF.

The chain carries TRBV20-1 and TRBJ2-3, with 10 bases matching TRBD2. Germline values: CDR1 DFQATT, CDR2 SNEGSKA (reference sequence). After removal of 3 bases from V and 6 bases from J, the junction contained 6 bases not matched to a gene. There are 14 residues in the CDR3. The CDR3 sequence: CSASYSGGIDTQYF. CDR3 nucleotides: TGCAGTGCTAGTTATAGCGGGGGGATCGATACGCAGTATTTT.

Comments on this clonotype: At one end the junction does not follow the germline gene, possibly because of a read error. V usage is TRBV29-1 and J usage is TRBJ1-2; unclear D gene. The V gene's germline CDR1 is SQVTM and CDR2 ANQGSEA. The CDR3 contains 11 residues. In DNA form, the CDR3 reads TGCAGCGTTGGGAAAAACTATGGCCACACCTTC. This encodes CSVGKNYGHTF.

This rearrangement joins TRBV5-1 to TRBJ2-5; the match to TRBD2 covers 13 bases. The CDR3 covers 20 residues. Germline V gives CDR1 SGHRS, CDR2 YFSETQ. J lost 5 bases, V lost 5 bases, and 21 bases had no gene match. This CDR3 is CASRLLLGGTSGMEEETQYF. CDR3 nucleotide sequence: TGCGCCAGCAGGCTGTTGCTCGGGGGGACTAGCGGGATGGAGGAGGAGACCCAGTACTTC.